The sequence of this T cell receptor (beta chain) was determined in a study of blood T cell repertoires in COVID-19. The overall study: Collection of acute and convalescent COVID-19 samples took place in the United States, Italy and Spain. The analysed material was cDNA or gDNA that came from T cells, B-cell-depleted T cells, or PBMCs.

This clone is a singleton in its sample. With V trimmed by 1 base and J by 5 bases, 7 bases remained unmatched. This CDR3 is built from 15 residues. The germline V gene has CDR1 MNHEY and CDR2 SMNVEV (reference sequence). In the authors' workflow: Estimated nucleated cell counts came from reference gene primer amplification. Some clones are missing from TCRdb's copy, which holds only in-frame ones; the method was immunoSEQ multiplex PCR. V and J calls and clone size come straight from that table; D and trimming were deduced from the DNA. The sample has about 150,000 clones, less than 95% seen once. This clonotype originated in a man between 45 and 60 years old with acute or convalescent COVID-19. The sample comprised peripheral blood. The V call is TRBV27, the J call TRBJ2-5; the match to TRBD2 covers 7 bases. CDR3 in amino acids: CASSLWGRAGETQYF. In DNA form, the CDR3 reads TGTGCCAGCAGTTTATGGGGGAGGGCCGGGGAGACCCAGTACTTC.